This T cell receptor (beta chain) stems from a study of post-analysis software for immune sequencing data. Every TCR beta cDNA library bore unique molecular identifiers. TCRdb used MiXCR to reprocess the PCR reads, holding one entry per CDR3 protein. Found here are about 810,000 distinct CDR3 sequences, 53% of them singletons; the top ten hold around 4.5%. The sample taken for sequencing was blood. This receptor was taken from a girl aged 10 to 17 with multiple sclerosis.

CDR3 DNA sequence: TGTGCCAGCAGTTCCGGGACAGGGCGAGCTTTCTTT. The encoded protein is CASSSGTGRAFF. The rearrangement links TRBV7-8 to TRBJ1-1; TRBD1 matches at 9 bases. Germline CDR1 is SGHVS and CDR2 is FQNEAQ. This CDR3 has 12 amino acids. The J segment lost 10 bases and the V segment lost 6 bases, leaving 6 bases of the junction unmatched.